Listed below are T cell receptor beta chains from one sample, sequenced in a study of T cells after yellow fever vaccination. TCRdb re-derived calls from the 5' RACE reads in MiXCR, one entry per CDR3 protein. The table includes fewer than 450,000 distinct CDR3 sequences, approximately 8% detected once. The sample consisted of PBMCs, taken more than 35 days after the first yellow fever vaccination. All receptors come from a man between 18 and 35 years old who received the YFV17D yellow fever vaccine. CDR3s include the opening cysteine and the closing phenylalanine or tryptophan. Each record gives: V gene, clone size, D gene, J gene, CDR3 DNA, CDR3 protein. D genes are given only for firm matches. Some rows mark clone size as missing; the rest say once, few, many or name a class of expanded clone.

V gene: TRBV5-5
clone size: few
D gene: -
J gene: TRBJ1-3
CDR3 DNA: TGTGCCAGCAGCCACCCCGGGGGGGGAAACACCATATATTTT
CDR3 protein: CASSHPGGGNTIYF

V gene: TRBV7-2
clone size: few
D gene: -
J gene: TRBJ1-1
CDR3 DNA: TGTGCCAGCAGCACCTGGGCGGGACGCCGGAACACTGAAGCTTTCTTT
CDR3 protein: CASSTWAGRRNTEAFF

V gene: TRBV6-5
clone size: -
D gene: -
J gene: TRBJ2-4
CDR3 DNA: TGTGCCAGCAGTTACTCGAGCAGCGTAGCCAAAAACATTCAGTACTTC
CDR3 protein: CASSYSSSVAKNIQYF

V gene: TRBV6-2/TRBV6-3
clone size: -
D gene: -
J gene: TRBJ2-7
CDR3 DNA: TGTGCCAGCAGCGCCCCGTCAGACTCCTACGAGCAGTACTTC
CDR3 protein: CASSAPSDSYEQYF

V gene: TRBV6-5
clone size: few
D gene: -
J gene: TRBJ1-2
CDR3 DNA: TGTGCCAGCAGTTACGGGACCCCCTATGGCTACACCTTC
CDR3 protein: CASSYGTPYGYTF

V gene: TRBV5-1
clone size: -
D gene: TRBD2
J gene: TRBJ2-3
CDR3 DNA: TGCGCCAGCAGCTTGCCGGGAGGTTCAGATACGCAGTATTTT
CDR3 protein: CASSLPGGSDTQYF

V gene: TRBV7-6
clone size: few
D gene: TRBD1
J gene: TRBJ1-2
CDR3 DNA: TGTGCCAGCAGCTCATCGGACAGGGCTAGCTATGGCTACACCTTC
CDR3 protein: CASSSSDRASYGYTF

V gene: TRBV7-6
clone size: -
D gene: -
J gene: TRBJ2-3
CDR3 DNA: TGTGCCAGCAGCTTAGTGCCGGGGAGTAATACAGATACGCAGTGTTTT
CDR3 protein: CASSLVPGSNTDTQCF

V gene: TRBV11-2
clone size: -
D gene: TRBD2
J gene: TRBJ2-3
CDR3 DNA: TGTGCCAGCAGCTTACCCTCACCCCTAGCGGGGACTAGCACAGATACGCAGTATTTT
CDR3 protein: CASSLPSPLAGTSTDTQYF

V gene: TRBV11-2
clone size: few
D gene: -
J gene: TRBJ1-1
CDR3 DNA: TGTGCCAGCGCCGCGGGGGGCATTCGGGGAAGCACTGAAGCTTTCTTT
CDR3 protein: CASAAGGIRGSTEAFF

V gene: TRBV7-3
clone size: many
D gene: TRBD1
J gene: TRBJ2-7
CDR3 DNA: TGTGCCAGCAGCTCCGGGACAGGCTCCCAGAAGGAGCAGTACTTC
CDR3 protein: CASSSGTGSQKEQYF

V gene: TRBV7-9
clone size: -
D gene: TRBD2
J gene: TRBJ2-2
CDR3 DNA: TGTGCCAGCAGCCCTCGACTAGCGGGGGACCCCAACACCGGGGAGCTGTTTTTT
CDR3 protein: CASSPRLAGDPNTGELFF

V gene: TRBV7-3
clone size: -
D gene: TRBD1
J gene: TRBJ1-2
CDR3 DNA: TGTGCCAGCAGCTCACAGGGGAATCGTGGCTACACCTTC
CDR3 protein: CASSSQGNRGYTF

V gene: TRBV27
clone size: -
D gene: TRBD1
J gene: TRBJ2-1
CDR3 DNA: TGTGCCAGCAGTTTATCGAGGGGGCTCTACAATGAGCAGTTCTTC
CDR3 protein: CASSLSRGLYNEQFF

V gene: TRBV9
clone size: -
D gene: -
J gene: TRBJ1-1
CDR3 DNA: TGTGCCAGCAGCGTAGTGCCAGGGTCGGGCACTGAAGCTTTCTTT
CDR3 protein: CASSVVPGSGTEAFF

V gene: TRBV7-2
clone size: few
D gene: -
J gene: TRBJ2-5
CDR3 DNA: TGTGCCAGCAGGGCCTCGGGGGGCTCAGAGACCCAGTACTTC
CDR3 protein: CASRASGGSETQYF

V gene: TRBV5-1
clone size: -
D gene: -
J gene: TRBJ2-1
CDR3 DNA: TGCGCCAGCAGCTTCCACGAGCAGTTCTTC
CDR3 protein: CASSFHEQFF

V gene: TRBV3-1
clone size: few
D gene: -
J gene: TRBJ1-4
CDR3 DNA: TGTGCCAGCAGCCAAGAGATAGGGTACGCAACTAATGAAAAACTGTTTTTT
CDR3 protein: CASSQEIGYATNEKLFF

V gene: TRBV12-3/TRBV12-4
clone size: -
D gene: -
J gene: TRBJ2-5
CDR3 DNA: TGTGCCAGCAGTTCTCAACTACCGGGCATGAAAGAGACCCAGTACTTC
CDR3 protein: CASSSQLPGMKETQYF

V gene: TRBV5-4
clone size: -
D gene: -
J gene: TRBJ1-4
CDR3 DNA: TGTGCCAGCAGCTTTCGCGGGGGAAATGAAAAACTGTTTTTT
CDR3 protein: CASSFRGGNEKLFF

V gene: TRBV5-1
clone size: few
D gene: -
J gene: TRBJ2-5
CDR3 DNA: TGCGCCAGCAGCTTGGGGGTAGCCGGAGAGACCCAGTACTTC
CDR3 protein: CASSLGVAGETQYF

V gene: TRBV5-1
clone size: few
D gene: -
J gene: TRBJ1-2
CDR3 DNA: TGCGCCAGCAGCTTGGATGGACAGTCCACCCTTCCCACCTTC
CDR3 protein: CASSLDGQSTLPTF

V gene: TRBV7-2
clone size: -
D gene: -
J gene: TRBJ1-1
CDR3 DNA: TGTGCCAGCAGCTTCGGGACCTTTACTTTCTTT
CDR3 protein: CASSFGTFTFF

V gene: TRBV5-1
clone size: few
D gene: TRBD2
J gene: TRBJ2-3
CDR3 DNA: TGCGCCAGCACTCTAGCGGGGGGTCAGACAGATACGCAGTATTTT
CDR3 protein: CASTLAGGQTDTQYF

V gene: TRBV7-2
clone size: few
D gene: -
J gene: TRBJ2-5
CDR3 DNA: TGTGCCAGCAGCTTAGCTCAGAAAGAGACCCAGTACTTC
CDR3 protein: CASSLAQKETQYF

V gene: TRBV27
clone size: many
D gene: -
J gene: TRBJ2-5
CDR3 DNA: TGTGCCAGCGGGACCCTACAAGAGACCCAGTACTTC
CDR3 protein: CASGTLQETQYF

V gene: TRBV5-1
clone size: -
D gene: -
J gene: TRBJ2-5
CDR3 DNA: TGCGCCAGCAGCTGGGGCCTGGGGACGGGAGAAGAGACCCAGTACTTC
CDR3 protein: CASSWGLGTGEETQYF

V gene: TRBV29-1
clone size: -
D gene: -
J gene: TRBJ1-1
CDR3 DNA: TGCAGCGGAAGGGGCGGCTGGGGTATGAACACTGAAGCTTTCTTT
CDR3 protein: CSGRGGWGMNTEAFF

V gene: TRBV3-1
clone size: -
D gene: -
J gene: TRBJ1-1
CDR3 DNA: TGTGCCTCCACCCTCGTTGGGGGGGGGACTGAAGCTTTCTTT
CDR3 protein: CASTLVGGGTEAFF

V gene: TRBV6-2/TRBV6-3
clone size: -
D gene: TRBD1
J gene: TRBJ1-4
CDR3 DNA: TGTGCCAGCAGCTCCCGGGACAGGGGAGGTGAAAAACTGTTTTTT
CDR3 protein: CASSSRDRGGEKLFF

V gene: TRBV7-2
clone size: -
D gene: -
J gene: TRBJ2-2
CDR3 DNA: TGTGCCAGCAGCTTAGGGGGGTGGCTGTTTTTT
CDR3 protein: CASSLGGWLFF

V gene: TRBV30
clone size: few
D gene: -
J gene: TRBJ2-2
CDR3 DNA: TGTGCCTGGAGTGTACTGACTCTCACCGGGGAGCTGTTTTTT
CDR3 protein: CAWSVLTLTGELFF